This T cell receptor (beta chain) was recorded in a study of a mutant IDH1 vaccine in newly diagnosed glioma (dated by TCRdb to 2020 to 2022). A note on the overall study: Across visits V03 through V10, patients got a total of eight vaccinations, given in weeks 1, 3, 5, 7, 11, 15, 19 and 23. Vaccination was initiated 4-6 weeks after radiotherapy alone, or concurrently with temozolomide cycles in the chemotherapy-containing groups. Of the approximately 33 patients who were treated, around 60% were male and approximately 40% were female, and the mean age was about 40 years. Before enrollment, patients had received standard therapy of radiotherapy alone, temozolomide alone, or radiochemotherapy with temozolomide; most received the combination. Six visits were used for peripheral blood collection: V03 (baseline), V05, V07, V10, V12 and V13. Longitudinal TCRB deep sequencing was done for some 25 treated patients, wherever samples were available for exploratory analyses. The paper's findings and limits, for the study overall: Changes in the top peripheral T cell clonotypes picked up by TCRB sequencing did not appear to be linked to pseudoprogression. Across multiple MHC alleles, vaccine-induced immune responses were seen in around 93% of patients. The authors noted that analyses of patient blood samples could not be reproduced because of sample limitations. PBMC samples for TCRB deep sequencing were selected based on availability.

In regard to this clone: Its antigen is unknown. No base-level quality is on record; no much larger clone is a single base apart.

The library came from the immunoSEQ multiplex PCR assay. Rearranged TCR beta chain sequences were amplified using the hsTCRB Kit according to the manufacturer's protocol. TCRB libraries were sequenced on an Illumina MiSeq. On the authors' methods: The kit vendor's proprietary platform handled demultiplexing, trimming and gene mapping. Imported from immuneACCESS, the table was reduced by TCRdb to in-frame sequences with V and J called. These copies leave out some clones; in studies compared against another copy, an unresolved V gene accounts for under half, and the cause of the remainder is not known. Clone size and the V and J calls come from that table; the DNA yielded D and trimming. Across this sample there are more than 35,000 clones, with 81% seen only once. The ten largest make up 4% to 6% of the sample. V loses 0 bases, J loses 2 bases, and the germline ends lie 11 bases apart. The CDR3 covers 17 residues, taking in both the cysteine and the phenylalanine. The retained sequence is limited to the CDR3, 51 bases, with the frame set at the first base. The germline V gene sets CDR1 to SGHDN and CDR2 to FVKESK.

The sample's time point, from its label and the paper: week 23, last vaccination. Each vaccine dose was 300 ug of a 20-mer mutant IDH1 peptide in Montanide, given subcutaneously with topical imiquimod. Newly diagnosed WHO grade 3 or 4 IDH1-mutant astrocytomas showing loss of nuclear ATRX were present in the donors. The samples were drawn from NOA16, a multicentre, single-arm, open-label phase I trial in Germany that tested a mutant IDH1 peptide vaccine in humans for the first time. Genomic DNA for TCRB sequencing was extracted from EDTA blood using the DNeasy Blood and Tissue Kit. Source: PBMCs, taken from a glioma patient whose treatment included an IDH1 peptide vaccine. This clonotype originated in a man aged 40-49 years with glioma. The chain is encoded by TRBV14 joined to TRBJ1-6; the D region possibly corresponds to TRBD1 (6 bases align). For the CDR3, the sequence is CASSQDKGGTYNSPLHF. The nucleotide sequence reads TGTGCCAGCAGCCAAGATAAAGGGGGGACCTATAATTCACCCCTCCACTTT.